This T cell receptor beta chain emerged from a study of PD-L1 blockade in urothelial cancer. At the level of the study: Prior exposure to chemotherapy in patients amounted to 0 to 3 regimens received. T cells numbered a median of 141,255 in the blood samples. Study-wide results and caveats: Durable-benefit patients had greater expansion of tumor-associated blood clones at 3 weeks.

Method: immunoSEQ multiplex PCR; TCRdb's copy keeps in-frame clones and lacks some. Of around 130,000 clones listed, 84% are singletons. Turning to this clone: Antigen specificity is unknown.

Time point noted: pretreatment peripheral blood. Trimming took 5 bases from V and 0 from J; bases not matched to a gene: 7. The germline CDR1 and CDR2 sequences are SGHTA and FQGNSA. The CDR3 is made up of 15 amino acids. The clonotype originates from a man in his forties or fifties with urothelial cancer. The chain joins TRBV7-2 to TRBJ2-7; the match to TRBD1 covers 7 bases. The specimen comprised PBMCs, sampled around atezolizumab (anti-PD-L1) treatment. This chain's CDR3 is CASSDREFLSYEQYF. In DNA, the CDR3 is TGTGCCAGCAGCGACAGGGAATTTCTCTCCTACGAGCAGTACTTC.